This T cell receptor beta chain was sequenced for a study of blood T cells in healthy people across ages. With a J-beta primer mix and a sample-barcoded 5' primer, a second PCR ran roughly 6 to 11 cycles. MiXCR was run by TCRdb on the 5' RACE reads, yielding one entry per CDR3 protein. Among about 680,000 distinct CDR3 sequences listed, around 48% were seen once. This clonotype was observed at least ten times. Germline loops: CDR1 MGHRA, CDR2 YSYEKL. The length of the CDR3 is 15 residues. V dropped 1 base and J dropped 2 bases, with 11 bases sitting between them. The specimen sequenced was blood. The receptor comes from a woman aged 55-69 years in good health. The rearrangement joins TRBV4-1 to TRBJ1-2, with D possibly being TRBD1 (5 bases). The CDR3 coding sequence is TGCGCCAGCAGCCAAGTGGCGACAGCAAACTATGGCTACACCTTC. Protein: CASSQVATANYGYTF.